The text below deals with one T cell receptor beta chain. Cohort 3 recovery required two negative PCRs, clearance, or symptom resolution. Per the original data handling: Reference gene primer amplification in the assay estimated nucleated cell counts. Libraries were prepared by immunoSEQ multiplex PCR; TCRdb keeps only in-frame clonotypes and omits some of them. V and J calls and clone size are given by that table; D and trimming were obtained from the DNA. The table includes approximately 230,000 clones, about nine tenths detected once. The sample comes from a study of blood T cell repertoires in COVID-19. The sample taken for sequencing was PBMCs or T cells enriched from blood (not recorded which). The sequence was obtained from a man between 40 and 49 years old who had recovered from COVID-19.

As DNA, the CDR3 is TGTGCCACTTCCACGACAGCGCCCTCGGAAAAACTGTTTTTT. This gives the protein CATSTTAPSEKLFF. The chain has TRBV10-3 and TRBJ1-4, with D perhaps TRBD1 (5 bases). Germline lookup yields CDR1 ENHRY and CDR2 SYGVKD. V was pared by 10 bases and J by 8 bases, with 20 bases between. The CDR3 consists of 14 residues.